This TCR beta chain stems from a study of T cell changes during pregnancy in multiple sclerosis. Measured with immunoSEQ multiplex PCR; TCRdb has only the in-frame clones, and not every one. The sample comprises tens of thousands of clones, approximately 92% of which are singletons, and approximately 2.1% rests with the top ten. This specimen consisted of peripheral blood, obtained before pregnancy. This clonotype originated in a female donor with multiple sclerosis, enrolled in a pregnancy study.

DNA for the CDR3: TGTGCCAGCAGTGGTGGCCTAGAGGACGAGCAGTACTTC. It is translated as CASSGGLEDEQYF. V usage is TRBV2 and J usage is TRBJ2-7; no reliable D call. Germline V lookup: CDR1 SNHLY, CDR2 FYNNEI. V dropped 4 bases and J dropped 5 bases, with 12 bases sitting between them. The CDR3 has 13 amino acids.